The next 19 T cell receptor beta chains were all read from a single sample in a study of cytomegalovirus exposure and HLA in healthy donors. PCR was performed using 60 Vbeta and 13 Jbeta primers. Data came from immunoSEQ multiplex PCR; TCRdb stores just in-frame clones and leaves some out. Altogether a few hundred thousand clones are present, around 80% being singletons, with the ten largest covering around 2.8%. The sample comprised PBMCs. Receptors were obtained from a man aged 25-45 years in good health and CMV-seronegative.

DNA for the CDR3: TGTGCCAGCAGCTTAGTGGCCGGGACAGTAGAAGCTTTCTTT. Encoded protein: CASSLVAGTVEAFF. The chain joins TRBV7-2 to TRBJ1-1, with 7 bases aligning to TRBD1. Trimming removed 1 base from V and 8 bases from J; junction bases left unmatched: 7. This CDR3 has 14 residues. Germline V gene lookup returns CDR1 SGHTA and CDR2 FQGNSA.

The chain is built from TRBV6-4 and TRBJ2-1; TRBD1 is a possible D gene (5 bases). Germline V gene lookup returns CDR1 MRHNA and CDR2 SNTAGT. This CDR3 spans 13 amino acids. The V end was cut by 4 bases, the J end by 1 base, with 5 bases between. This CDR3 reads CASSAGSYNEQFF. CDR3 bases: TGTGCCAGCAGTGCAGGGTCCTACAATGAGCAGTTCTTC.

Regarding this clone: A junction end diverges from the germline sequence, so it may reflect a read error. The sample holds other DNA sequences that translate to the same CDR3. This chain uses TRBV6-6 with TRBJ1-1; D remains ambiguous. CDR3 length: 13 amino acids. Per the germline V gene, CDR1 is MNHNY and CDR2 is SVGAGI (reference sequence). The chain's CDR3 is CASSSAGNTEAFF. The CDR3 coding sequence is TGTGCCAGCAGTTCGGCGGGGAACACTGAGGCTTTCTTT.

This chain connects TRBV7-9 to TRBJ2-3; the D is unclear. V shed 0 bases and J shed 2 bases, with 9 bases lying between them. Germline values: CDR1 SEHNR, CDR2 FQNEAQ (reference sequence). The CDR3 contains 15 residues. The CDR3: CASSLALFPTDTQYF. In DNA, the CDR3 is TGTGCCAGCAGCTTAGCCCTATTCCCCACAGATACGCAGTATTTT. Complete variable domain (other parts from reference TRBV7-9 and TRBJ2-3): DTGVSQNPRHKITKRGQNVTFRCDPISEHNRLYWYRQTLGQGPEFLTYFQNEAQLEKSRLLSDRFSAERPKGSFSTLEIQRTEQGDSAMYLCASSLALFPTDTQYFGPGTRLTVL.

J is TRBJ2-1 and V is TRBV5-1; 14 bases align to TRBD2. The CDR3 contains 19 residues. Trimming at V came to 4 bases and at J to 0 bases, leaving 9 bases not matched to a gene. CDR1 is SGHRS and CDR2 is YFSETQ in the germline V gene. The CDR3 DNA reads as TGCGCCAGCAGCCCCGGGACTAGCGGGGGCCAGAGCTCCTACAATGAGCAGTTCTTC. Amino acids: CASSPGTSGGQSSYNEQFF.

The chain employs TRBV14 and TRBJ1-4, with 7 nucleotides matching TRBD1. V was clipped by 0 bases and J by 7 bases; unmatched bases: 11. Per germline, CDR1 SGHDN and CDR2 FVKESK. The length of the CDR3 is 17 residues. The CDR3 here is CASSQDEGWRQGEKLFF. DNA of the CDR3: TGTGCCAGCAGCCAAGATGAAGGTTGGAGACAGGGTGAAAAACTGTTTTTT.

The genes are TRBV5-5 and TRBJ2-7, with D maybe TRBD1 (6 bases). Germline assignment: CDR1 SGHKS and CDR2 YYEKEE (reference sequence). The CDR3 has 14 residues. V was trimmed by 6 bases and J by 2 bases, leaving 15 bases between them. The CDR3 loop is CASTSRDIAYEQYF. CDR3 nucleotides: TGTGCCAGCACCTCCCGGGACATCGCCTACGAGCAGTACTTC.

Note on this clone: Additional DNA sequences in this sample encode the identical CDR3. The chain is built from TRBV7-9 and TRBJ2-1; TRBD2 matches at 12 bases. V was pared by 5 bases and J by 8 bases, with 10 bases of the junction left unmatched. The germline V gene encodes CDR1 SEHNR and CDR2 FQNEAQ (reference sequence). The CDR3 spans 16 residues. This CDR3 is CASSRPTSGGLYEQFF. The CDR3 DNA is TGTGCCAGCAGCAGACCAACTAGCGGGGGGCTCTATGAGCAGTTCTTC.

J is TRBJ2-2 and V is TRBV15, with 9 bases lining up with TRBD1. Germline-derived CDR1 and CDR2 are LNHNV and YYDKDF (reference sequence). V lost 1 base and J lost 1; bases outside the gene matches: 1. The CDR3 is 16 residues long. Here the CDR3 reads CATSRGQGGNTGELFF. The CDR3 region has the DNA TGTGCCACCAGCAGAGGACAGGGGGGGAACACCGGGGAGCTGTTTTTT.

V gene TRBV6-5 combines with J gene TRBJ1-4; 7 bases fit TRBD1. The CDR3 covers 13 residues. Germline values: CDR1 MNHEY, CDR2 SVGAGI. J lost 5 bases, V lost 5 bases, and 2 bases had no gene match. The CDR3 region has the DNA TGTGCCAGCAGTGACAGGGTGAATGAAAAACTGTTTTTT. It translates to CASSDRVNEKLFF.

This sequence joins TRBV28 and TRBJ2-7, with D uncertain. This CDR3 contains 13 residues. Germline-derived CDR1 and CDR2 are MDHEN and SYDVKM. Trimming took 5 bases from V and 6 from J, leaving 14 bases between them. The CDR3 sequence: CASSPRPAGEQYF. The DNA of the CDR3 is TGTGCCAGCAGTCCTAGACCGGCTGGCGAGCAGTACTTC. The whole variable domain, filled in from reference TRBV28 and TRBJ2-7, reads DVKVTQSSRYLVKRTGEKVFLECVQDMDHENMFWYRQDPGLGLRLIYFSYDVKMKEKGDIPEGYSVSREKKERFSLILESASTNQTSMYLCASSPRPAGEQYFGPGTRLTVT.

The V and J genes are TRBV2 and TRBJ2-2; TRBD1 might be the D (6 bases). CDR1 and CDR2 from the germline V gene are SNHLY and FYNNEI. The length of the CDR3 is 16 residues. V lost 1 base, J lost 7 bases, and 16 bases lay in between. The CDR3 is CASSEEGRGLGGELFF. The CDR3 DNA reads TGTGCCAGCAGTGAAGAAGGCAGGGGTCTGGGCGGGGAGCTGTTTTTT.

This clone appeared a single time. The V call is TRBV20-1, the J call TRBJ1-2, with 11 bases lining up with TRBD1. This CDR3 comprises 11 residues. From germline, CDR1 is DFQATT and CDR2 SNEGSKA (reference sequence). The V segment lost 6 bases and the J segment 8 bases; nucleotides outside the gene matches: 2. Here the CDR3 DNA reads TGCAGTGCCCGGACAGGGGGCGGCTACACCTTC. Amino acid sequence: CSARTGGGYTF.

This clone was recorded a few times. The rearrangement links TRBV25-1 to TRBJ2-5; 9 bases map to TRBD1. This CDR3 spans 16 amino acids. Losses at the gene ends were 10 bases for V and 4 bases for J; bases not matched to a gene: 16. Germline V CDR1 and CDR2: MGHDK, SYGVNS. Written as DNA, the CDR3 is TGTGCCACCCTGACTCCCGGACAGGGGATCGTAGAGACCCAGTACTTC. This encodes CATLTPGQGIVETQYF.

The V call is TRBV15, the J call TRBJ2-2, with a tentative D call TRBD2 (5 bases). Germline V lookup: CDR1 LNHNV, CDR2 YYDKDF (reference sequence). This CDR3 has 14 residues. Trimming pared 1 base from V and 6 bases from J, leaving 9 bases between. The chain's CDR3 is CATSRGTGAGELFF. The CDR3 bases are TGTGCCACCAGCAGAGGGACTGGGGCCGGGGAGCTGTTTTTT.

The gene calls are TRBV6-5 and TRBJ1-2, with D tentatively TRBD1 (6 bases). Germline loops: CDR1 MNHEY, CDR2 SVGAGI. Trimming removed 0 bases from V and 2 bases from J, with 13 bases in between. This CDR3 is built from 16 residues. The CDR3 DNA follows: TGTGCCAGCAGTTACTCGATCCAGGGGAGCAACTATGGCTACACCTTC. Translation gives CASSYSIQGSNYGYTF.

The gene calls are TRBV11-2 and TRBJ1-2; perhaps TRBD1 as D (6 bases). Germline lookup yields CDR1 SGHAT and CDR2 FQNNGV. V lost 5 bases and J 4 bases, leaving 17 bases between the germline ends. This CDR3 spans 15 amino acids. This CDR3 is CASSTWTARGYGYTF. The CDR3 nucleotides are TGTGCCAGCAGCACTTGGACAGCCCGGGGCTATGGCTACACCTTC.

This clone has a single count. The J gene is TRBJ2-1, the V gene TRBV6-5, with TRBD1 matching 8 bases. After removal of 5 bases from V and 4 bases from J, the junction contained 4 bases not matched to a gene. The CDR3 runs to 14 residues. Per germline, CDR1 MNHEY and CDR2 SVGAGI. CDR3 in amino acids: CASSPGQAYNEQFF. Written as DNA, the CDR3 is TGTGCCAGCAGTCCGGGACAGGCATACAATGAGCAGTTCTTC.

CDR3 DNA sequence: TGCGCCAGCAGCGCTCGGGGGGGCGGTAACTATGGCTACACCTTC. Its protein is CASSARGGGNYGYTF. The genes are TRBV5-1 and TRBJ1-2; tentative D call: TRBD1 (6 bases). Between the trimmed V and J ends, which lost 4 bases and 1 base, there was a span of 14 bases. The CDR3 is made up of 15 amino acids. Germline CDR1 is SGHRS and CDR2 is YFSETQ. Drawing the rest from reference TRBV5-1 and TRBJ1-2, the complete variable domain is KAGVTQTPRYLIKTRGQQVTLSCSPISGHRSVSWYQQTPGQGLQFLFEYFSETQRNKGNFPGRFSGRQFSNSRSEMNVSTLELGDSALYLCASSARGGGNYGYTFGSGTRLTVV.